Listed below are T cell receptor beta chains from one sample, sequenced in a study of PD-1 blockade in mismatch repair-deficient tumors. Using immunoSEQ multiplex PCR, the repertoire was profiled, and TCRdb retains in-frame clones only, with some absent. The data contain 90,000 to 130,000 clones, 60% to 85% of them seen just once; the ten biggest clones take up less than 5.5%. This material consisted of peripheral blood, taken approximately 64 weeks after starting pembrolizumab. These receptor sequences come from an adult with mismatch repair-deficient cancer. Both conserved end residues are part of each CDR3. Each record gives: V gene, D gene, clone size, J gene, CDR3 protein, CDR3 DNA. A D gene is named only where the DNA matches it firmly. Clone size appears in some rows only: once, few, many, or a class for an expanded clone.

v_gene: TRBV19; d_gene: -; abundance: once; j_gene: TRBJ2-2; CDR3aa: CASRKPSGNTGELFF; CDR3nt: TGTGCCAGTAGGAAACCAAGTGGGAACACCGGGGAGCTGTTTTTT
v_gene: TRBV7-9; d_gene: -; abundance: few; j_gene: TRBJ2-2; CDR3aa: CASSLALDTTGELFF; CDR3nt: TGTGCCAGCAGCTTAGCGTTGGACACCACCGGGGAGCTGTTTTTT
v_gene: TRBV19; d_gene: TRBD1; abundance: -; j_gene: TRBJ1-3; CDR3aa: CASSQTGDGNTIYF; CDR3nt: TGTGCCAGTAGTCAGACAGGGGACGGAAACACCATATATTTT
v_gene: TRBV15; d_gene: -; abundance: few; j_gene: TRBJ1-5; CDR3aa: CATSSDRLNQPQHF; CDR3nt: TGTGCCACCAGCTCGGACAGATTGAATCAGCCCCAGCATTTT
v_gene: TRBV5-1; d_gene: TRBD2; abundance: once; j_gene: TRBJ2-5; CDR3aa: CASSLSPGGQETQYF; CDR3nt: TGCGCCAGCAGCTTGTCCCCGGGAGGGCAAGAGACCCAGTACTTC
v_gene: TRBV5-1; d_gene: TRBD2; abundance: few; j_gene: TRBJ2-1; CDR3aa: CASSLSSGRIYNEQFF; CDR3nt: TGCGCCAGCAGCTTGTCTAGCGGGAGAATCTACAATGAGCAGTTCTTC
v_gene: TRBV10-3; d_gene: -; abundance: -; j_gene: TRBJ1-2; CDR3aa: CAIRSTDDLNYGYTF; CDR3nt: TGTGCCATCAGGTCGACGGACGACCTTAACTATGGCTACACCTTC
v_gene: TRBV29-1; d_gene: -; abundance: -; j_gene: TRBJ1-1; CDR3aa: CSVVTGTNTEAFF; CDR3nt: TGCAGCGTTGTAACAGGGACGAACACTGAAGCTTTCTTT
v_gene: TRBV6-5; d_gene: -; abundance: -; j_gene: TRBJ1-2; CDR3aa: CASSPWEGYGYTF; CDR3nt: TGTGCCAGCAGCCCCTGGGAAGGCTATGGCTACACCTTC
v_gene: TRBV11-3; d_gene: TRBD2; abundance: -; j_gene: TRBJ2-6; CDR3aa: CASSFGIGLAGDSGANVLTF; CDR3nt: TGTGCCAGCAGCTTCGGTATCGGACTAGCGGGAGACTCTGGGGCCAACGTCCTGACTTTC
v_gene: TRBV5-4; d_gene: -; abundance: few; j_gene: TRBJ1-4; CDR3aa: CASSLRRDNEKLFF; CDR3nt: TGTGCCAGCAGCTTGAGACGGGATAATGAAAAACTGTTTTTT
v_gene: TRBV7-6; d_gene: TRBD2; abundance: -; j_gene: TRBJ2-3; CDR3aa: CASSSISGTHTDTQYF; CDR3nt: TGTGCCAGCAGCTCCATTAGCGGGACGCACACAGATACGCAGTATTTT
v_gene: TRBV18; d_gene: -; abundance: few; j_gene: TRBJ2-7; CDR3aa: CASSPQNHEQYF; CDR3nt: TGTGCCAGCTCACCACAGAACCACGAGCAGTACTTC
v_gene: TRBV7-3; d_gene: -; abundance: -; j_gene: TRBJ2-7; CDR3aa: CASRATGSHEQYF; CDR3nt: TGTGCCAGCAGAGCTACAGGGTCCCACGAGCAGTACTTC
v_gene: TRBV28; d_gene: -; abundance: -; j_gene: TRBJ2-3; CDR3aa: CASSSRGHTDTQYF; CDR3nt: TGTGCCAGCAGTTCCAGGGGACACACAGATACGCAGTATTTT
v_gene: TRBV25-1; d_gene: -; abundance: -; j_gene: TRBJ1-1; CDR3aa: CASSPATARGSEAFF; CDR3nt: TGTGCCAGCAGTCCCGCGACAGCCCGAGGGTCTGAAGCTTTCTTT
v_gene: TRBV7-9; d_gene: TRBD2; abundance: -; j_gene: TRBJ2-1; CDR3aa: CASSLDAGGWYNEQFF; CDR3nt: TGTGCCAGCAGCTTAGATGCGGGAGGATGGTACAATGAGCAGTTCTTC
v_gene: TRBV28; d_gene: TRBD1; abundance: many; j_gene: TRBJ2-5; CDR3aa: CASSPPGTGETQYF; CDR3nt: TGTGCCAGCAGTCCCCCCGGGACAGGAGAGACCCAGTACTTC
v_gene: TRBV2; d_gene: -; abundance: few; j_gene: TRBJ1-1; CDR3aa: CASSDSDRNTEAFF; CDR3nt: TGTGCCAGCTCTGACTCCGATAGGAACACTGAAGCTTTCTTT
v_gene: TRBV19; d_gene: -; abundance: once; j_gene: TRBJ2-7; CDR3aa: CASSSSRDLQYF; CDR3nt: TGTGCCAGTAGTTCTTCCCGGGACTTGCAGTACTTC